What follows are 26 T cell receptor beta chains derived from one specimen sequenced in a study of blood T cells in healthy people across ages. The authors ran a second PCR of about 6 to 12 cycles using a sample-barcoded 5' primer and a J-beta primer mix. MiXCR, run by TCRdb on the 5' RACE reads, gives a single entry per CDR3 protein. The sample holds 1.5 million to 2 million distinct CDR3 sequences, about 35% seen once. Sequencing was performed on blood. The receptors come from a woman in her 30s in good health.

As concerns this clonotype: A junction boundary mismatches the germline segment, possibly from a read error. This chain joins TRBV20-1 and TRBJ1-2; 7 bases fit TRBD1. Germline V lookup: CDR1 DFQATT, CDR2 SNEGSKA (reference sequence). This CDR3 has 13 amino acids. CDR3 sequence reads: CRPQGGSNFGYTF. The CDR3 bases are TGCAGGCCGCAGGGGGGCTCTAACTTTGGCTACACCTTC.

This clonotype was seen a handful of times. The chain is built from TRBV7-9 and TRBJ2-7; no reliable D call. Trimming cost V 2 bases and J 1 base, with 6 bases left between them. Germline V lookup: CDR1 SEHNR, CDR2 FQNEAQ (reference sequence). The CDR3 is made up of 13 amino acids. The CDR3 sequence: CASSLHHSYEQYF. CDR3 DNA: TGTGCCAGCAGCTTACACCATTCCTACGAGCAGTACTTC. Full variable domain (rest looked up from reference TRBV7-9 and TRBJ2-7): DTGVSQNPRHKITKRGQNVTFRCDPISEHNRLYWYRQTLGQGPEFLTYFQNEAQLEKSRLLSDRFSAERPKGSFSTLEIQRTEQGDSAMYLCASSLHHSYEQYFGPGTRLTVT.

The V and J genes are TRBV4-2 and TRBJ1-5; D is unclear. V shed 4 bases and J shed 4 bases, with 26 bases lying between them. The CDR3 covers 19 residues. The V gene's germline CDR1 is LGHNA and CDR2 YNFKEQ. This chain's CDR3 is CASSLQPGLGRDENQPQHF. CDR3 coding DNA: TGTGCCAGCAGCCTACAACCGGGATTGGGCCGAGATGAAAATCAGCCCCAGCATTTT.

This clonotype was seen at least ten times. V usage is TRBV5-6 and J usage is TRBJ2-5; D might be TRBD1 (6 bases). Trimming stripped 0 bases from V and 5 bases from J, with 14 bases between. The CDR3 sequence is 15 residues long. Germline V gives CDR1 SGHDT, CDR2 YYEEEE. CDR3: CASSLGDTPRETQYF. CDR3 nucleotides: TGTGCCAGCAGCTTGGGGGACACTCCACGTGAGACCCAGTACTTC.

This clonotype was seen more than once but under ten times. V usage is TRBV2 and J usage is TRBJ1-2, with 8 bases that match TRBD1. CDR1 and CDR2 from the germline V gene are SNHLY and FYNNEI. There are 14 residues in the CDR3. The V gene end was trimmed by 6 bases and the J gene end by 3 bases; junction bases not matched to a gene: 6. This CDR3 is CASRGDRTDYGYTF. The CDR3 DNA is TGTGCCAGCAGGGGGGACAGGACCGACTATGGCTACACCTTC.

The chain recombines TRBV10-3 with TRBJ2-2, with D possibly being TRBD1 (5 bases). The CDR3 has 16 residues. V was shortened by 6 bases and J by 2 bases, with 16 bases between the two germline ends. CDR1 and CDR2 from the germline V gene are ENHRY and SYGVKD. The CDR3 DNA reads as TGTGCCATCAGCGGGCCCCCGACAGCTAACACCGGGGAGCTGTTTTTT. Translation gives CAISGPPTANTGELFF.

This clonotype came up a few times. The DNA of the CDR3 is TGCGCCAGCAGCGTGGGGACAGGGGGTAACTACGAGCAGTACTTC. It specifies CASSVGTGGNYEQYF. This chain connects TRBV5-1 to TRBJ2-7; 11 bases are shared with TRBD1. Germline loops: CDR1 SGHRS, CDR2 YFSETQ. The junction had 6 bases not matched to a gene; V was cut back by 4 bases and J by 3 bases. The CDR3 length is 15 residues.

In its sample, this clonotype was seen a few times. The chain is built from TRBV6-5 and TRBJ1-2, with a tentative D call TRBD1 (6 bases). The V end was cut by 4 bases, the J end by 2 bases, with 17 bases between. The CDR3 totals 16 residues. Germline CDR1 MNHEY, CDR2 SVGAGI. CDR3: CASSSPGGGPNYGYTF. CDR3 in DNA: TGTGCCAGCAGTTCTCCTGGGGGGGGCCCCAACTATGGCTACACCTTC.

The chain carries TRBV20-1 and TRBJ2-2, with TRBD1 matching over 10 bases. The germline V gene encodes CDR1 DFQATT and CDR2 SNEGSKA (reference sequence). With V trimmed by 2 bases and J by 3 bases, 6 bases remained unmatched. CDR3 length: 16 residues. In DNA, the CDR3 is TGCAGTGCTAGAAGACCGGGACAGGGGTACACCGGGGAGCTGTTTTTT. Translated, it gives CSARRPGQGYTGELFF.

The rearrangement joins TRBV5-1 to TRBJ2-3; D remains unclear. The CDR3 length is 14 residues. CDR1 is SGHRS, CDR2 YFSETQ, per germline. V lost 1 base, J lost 0 bases, and 6 bases lay in between. The CDR3 sequence: CASSLSMSTDTQYF. In nucleotides, the CDR3 is TGCGCCAGCAGCTTGTCCATGAGCACAGATACGCAGTATTTT.

The rearrangement joins TRBV10-3 to TRBJ2-1; 7 nucleotides match TRBD2. Germline CDR1 is ENHRY and CDR2 is SYGVKD. After removal of 6 bases from V and 9 bases from J, the junction contained 17 bases not matched to a gene. The CDR3 runs 16 residues. CDR3 sequence reads: CAIRGEMGGRFGEQFF. DNA for the CDR3: TGTGCCATCAGAGGGGAAATGGGAGGGCGCTTCGGTGAGCAGTTCTTC.

The V and J genes are TRBV20-1 and TRBJ2-3, with unresolved D. The CDR3 has 14 amino acids. Trimming pared 4 bases from V and 1 base from J, leaving 12 bases between. Germline CDR1 reads DFQATT; CDR2 reads SNEGSKA (reference sequence). CDR3 amino acids: CSATPVDGTDTQYF. In DNA, the CDR3 is TGCAGTGCTACCCCCGTGGACGGCACAGATACGCAGTATTTT.

For this clonotype: At one end, the junction sequence differs from germline, possibly due to a read error. This sequence joins TRBV4-1 and TRBJ1-2; D is possibly TRBD1 (5 bases). Germline CDR1 is MGHRA and CDR2 is YSYEKL. The CDR3 runs to 18 residues. As DNA, the CDR3 is TGCGCCTGCAGCCAAGATAAGAGCGGGGCTCGGCTGGGGTATGGCTACACCTTC. Protein: CACSQDKSGARLGYGYTF.

The V and J genes are TRBV21-1 and TRBJ1-5; the D call TRBD1 from the table was never checked on the DNA. TRBV21-1 has pseudogene status. The CDR3 extends over 14 amino acids. Written as DNA, the CDR3 is TGTGCCAGCCGCGTTCCTATCCCTCATCAGCCCCAGCATTTT. This sequence encodes CASRVPIPHQPQHF.

The V call is TRBV28, the J call TRBJ1-5; weak D call: TRBD1 (5 bases). The germline V and J ends were trimmed by 5 bases and 7 bases, with 18 bases remaining between them. Germline assignment: CDR1 MDHEN and CDR2 SYDVKM. This CDR3 spans 15 amino acids. The CDR3 DNA is TGTGCCAGCAGTCTATTTGGGGGGGGTGGCCAGCCCCAGCATTTT. Protein sequence: CASSLFGGGGQPQHF.

CDR3 DNA: TGTGCCAGCAGCCAAGGGGTAGCCGGGAGCCCCCACGAGCAGTACTTC. This codes for CASSQGVAGSPHEQYF. The V and J genes are TRBV3-1 and TRBJ2-7; possibly TRBD2 for D (6 bases). This CDR3 has 16 residues. Germline-derived CDR1 and CDR2 are LGHDT and YNNKEL (reference sequence). The germline V and J ends were trimmed by 1 base and 5 bases, with 18 bases remaining between them.

This rearrangement joins TRBV27 to TRBJ1-1, with D perhaps matching TRBD1 (5 bases). V dropped 3 bases and J dropped 6 bases, with 14 bases sitting between them. Germline CDR1 is MNHEY and CDR2 is SMNVEV (reference sequence). The CDR3 is 14 residues long. CDR3 bases: TGTGCCAGCAGTTTTGGAGGGGTCTTCGCTGAAGCTTTCTTT. It yields the protein CASSFGGVFAEAFF.

V gene TRBV6-1 combines with J gene TRBJ2-1; D gene unclear. The DNA end is a closer match to TRBJ2-7, so the J assignment may be wrong. This CDR3 contains 14 residues. CDR1 MNHNS and CDR2 SASEGT come from the germline V gene. The DNA of the CDR3 is TGTGCCAGCAGTGAATTAGGGTCCTACAATGAGCAGTACTTC. This translates into CASSELGSYNEQYF.

J is TRBJ2-4 and V is TRBV7-6, with a tentative D call TRBD2 (6 bases). The J call may be mistaken, given a closer DNA end match to TRBJ2-7. The CDR3 has 14 residues. The germline V gene encodes CDR1 SGHVS and CDR2 FNYEAQ. CDR3 DNA: TGTGCCAGCAGCCCCGTGGACTACCGCTACGAGCAGTACTTC. Translated: CASSPVDYRYEQYF.

This clonotype was recorded once. This chain connects TRBV7-9 to TRBJ2-1; TRBD1 agrees at 10 bases. The junction had 9 bases not matched to a gene; V was cut back by 6 bases and J by 7 bases. Looked up from germline, CDR1 is SEHNR and CDR2 is FQNEAQ (reference sequence). There are 15 residues in the CDR3. The CDR3 DNA reads as TGTGCCAGCAGTCATCCGGGACAGGGGTGTAATGAGCAGTTCTTC. Encoded protein: CASSHPGQGCNEQFF.

The rearrangement uses TRBV4-1 and TRBJ1-1; tentative D call: TRBD1 (6 bases). The V gene lost 1 base and the J gene lost 3 bases, with 12 bases spanning the gap. The CDR3 has 15 residues. CDR1 MGHRA and CDR2 YSYEKL come from the germline V gene. CDR3 protein: CASSQGQAGYTEAFF. As DNA, the CDR3 is TGCGCCAGCAGCCAAGGACAGGCTGGGTACACTGAAGCTTTCTTT.

V usage is TRBV21-1 and J usage is TRBJ2-1; the table's D call, TRBD1, was not checked against the DNA. TRBV21-1 is flagged as a pseudogene. This CDR3 has 14 amino acids. CDR3 residues: CASSKRTQGAPGTF. CDR3 bases: TGTGCCAGCAGCAAAAGGACACAGGGGGCTCCCGGCACCTTC.

This clonotype was seen at least ten times. V and J are TRBV29-1 and TRBJ2-1; D call uncertain. V was cut by 6 bases and J by 8 bases, with 14 bases left in between. Germline CDR1 is SQVTM and CDR2 is ANQGSEA. The CDR3 contains 12 residues. The CDR3, as DNA: TGCAGCGTCTCGCCGGTTGGGGATGAGCAGTTCTTC. This sequence encodes CSVSPVGDEQFF.

CDR3 DNA sequence: TGTGCCAGCTCACCACCGAGGTCTGGGGCCAACGTCCTGACTTTC. The encoded protein is CASSPPRSGANVLTF. The V call is TRBV18, the J call TRBJ2-6; unclear D gene. CDR1 and CDR2 from the germline V gene are KGHSH and LQKENI. The CDR3 totals 15 residues. V lost 0 bases and J lost 1, with 4 bases in between.

This clonotype appeared many times. The chain joins TRBV11-2 to TRBJ2-3; D is perhaps TRBD2 (5 bases). The CDR3 has 15 residues. Trimming removed 6 bases from V and 2 bases from J, with 15 bases in between. Per germline, CDR1 SGHAT and CDR2 FQNNGV. In nucleotides, the CDR3 is TGTGCCAGCAGTTCAACTCTAGCCTACACAGATACGCAGTATTTT. As protein: CASSSTLAYTDTQYF.

In this sample, this clonotype turned up a few times. V and J are TRBV28 and TRBJ2-7; D ambiguous. V shed 7 bases and J shed 6 bases, with 16 bases lying between them. Per the germline V gene, CDR1 is MDHEN and CDR2 is SYDVKM. The CDR3 is 13 residues long. The CDR3 DNA follows: TGTGCCAGCATTCCGTCCGAGCGTTCCGAGCAGTACTTC. Translation gives CASIPSERSEQYF.